This T cell receptor beta chain emerged from a study of shared clonotypes between healthy human individuals. The wider study: Donors had three CD4 naive, three CD4 memory, two CD8 naive and one CD8 memory plate apiece. Broader study findings: About 5.2% was the fraction of naive CD4 clonotypes found shared across a few donors. Specimens sampled were limited to blood, with tissue repertoires likely differing.

Profiling relied on immunoSEQ multiplex PCR, and the TCRdb table lists in-frame clones only, not all of them. This sample has 600,000 or so clones, with nearly 98% found just once. The naive CD8 fraction comprised CD45RO-negative cells positively selected for CCR7 and excluded terminally differentiated effector memory CD45RA+ cells. The CDR3 covers 14 residues. In germline, CDR1 is SGHVS, CDR2 FNYEAQ. The V segment lost 5 bases and the J segment 1 base; nucleotides outside the gene matches: 2. Of note for this clone: Its cognate antigen is unknown.

The rearrangement uses TRBV7-6 and TRBJ2-7; TRBD2 agrees at 10 bases. The sequenced material came from naive CD8+ T cells sorted from blood. The clonotype was recovered from a young man in good health. The CDR3 DNA reads as TGTGCCAGCAGCACGACTAGCGGGTCCTACGAGCAGTACTTC. Its protein product is CASSTTSGSYEQYF.